This T cell receptor (beta chain) was recorded in a study of cytomegalovirus exposure and HLA in healthy donors. Broader study findings: Associated with cytomegalovirus, according to the listing, were 150 to 200 TCR beta chains.

This table comes from immunoSEQ multiplex PCR, and its TCRdb copy is limited to in-frame clones, with some not included. There are hundreds of thousands of clones in the sample; about nine tenths occur only once, and roughly 2% lies in the top ten. For this clone: The target antigen is unknown.

Trimming took 4 bases from V and 3 from J, leaving 25 bases between them. CDR1 and CDR2 from the germline V gene are MDHEN and SYDVKM. The CDR3 totals 18 residues. The source is a woman between 18 and 29 years old in good health and CMV-seropositive. The source material was PBMCs. This sequence joins TRBV28 and TRBJ2-7, with D possibly TRBD2 on 6 matching bases. CDR3 region: CASSSPGGAFTRLYEQYF. CDR3 DNA: TGTGCCAGCAGTTCACCCGGGGGTGCCTTCACCCGCCTCTACGAGCAGTACTTC.